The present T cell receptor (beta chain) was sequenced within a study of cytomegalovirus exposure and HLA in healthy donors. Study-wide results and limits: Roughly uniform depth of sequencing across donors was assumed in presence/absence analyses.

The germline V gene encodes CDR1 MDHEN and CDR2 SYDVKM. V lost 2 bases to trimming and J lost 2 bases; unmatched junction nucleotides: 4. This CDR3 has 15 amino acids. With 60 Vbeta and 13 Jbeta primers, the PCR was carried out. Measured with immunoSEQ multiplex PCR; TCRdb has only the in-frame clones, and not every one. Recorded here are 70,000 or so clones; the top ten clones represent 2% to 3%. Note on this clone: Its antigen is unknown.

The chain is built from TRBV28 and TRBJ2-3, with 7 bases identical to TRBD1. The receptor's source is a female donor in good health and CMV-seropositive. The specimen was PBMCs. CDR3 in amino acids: CASSLTDRYTDTQYF. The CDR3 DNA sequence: TGTGCCAGCAGTTTAACGGACAGGTACACAGATACGCAGTATTTT.